The next 13 T cell receptor beta chains were all read from a single sample in a study of shared clonotypes between healthy human individuals. Measured with immunoSEQ multiplex PCR; TCRdb has only the in-frame clones, and not every one. The sample has around 510,000 clones; around three quarters are singletons. What was sequenced was PBMCs. The receptors were gathered from a woman in her 40s in good health. Some clones in this sample may be carry-over from other donors' samples.

This clone was picked up a small number of times. The chain recombines TRBV2 with TRBJ2-1; no clear D gene. CDR1 SNHLY and CDR2 FYNNEI come from the germline V gene. The CDR3 spans 10 residues. V was cut by 3 bases and J by 8 bases, with 2 bases left in between. The CDR3 is CASSDYEQFF. In nucleotides, the CDR3 is TGTGCCAGCAGTGACTATGAGCAGTTCTTC.

Comments on this clone: A much larger clone is a single base away; this may be a read error. J is TRBJ2-2 and V is TRBV30; no firm D call. This CDR3 comprises 13 residues. In germline, CDR1 is GTSNPN, CDR2 SVGIG (reference sequence). V lost 0 bases and J 5 bases, leaving 7 bases between the germline ends. CDR3 amino acids: CAWSVKGTGELFF. The CDR3 DNA sequence: TGTGCCTGGAGTGTAAAGGGAACCGGGGAGCTGTTTTTT.

The chain links TRBV4-1 to TRBJ2-7; 8 bases match TRBD1. Germline V CDR1 and CDR2: MGHRA, YSYEKL. The CDR3 has 15 residues. V trimming: 3 bases; J trimming: 2 bases; junction bases outside the gene matches: 6. The DNA of the CDR3 is TGCGCCAGCAGCCAGGGGGGACAGGCAGCCTACGAGCAGTACTTC. Its translation: CASSQGGQAAYEQYF.

Points on this clone: This is likely an artifact of a read error, given a far larger clone one base away. The chain links TRBV6-4 to TRBJ1-1; 7 bases match TRBD1. The CDR3 is made up of 14 amino acids. Germline values: CDR1 MRHNA, CDR2 SNTAGT. In nucleotides, the CDR3 is TGTGCCAACAGTGACTCGATTGAGACAGGGAGAGCTTTCTTT. It is translated as CANSDSIETGRAFF.

This chain links TRBV12-5 with TRBJ1-2; 11 bases are a match to TRBD1. Per germline, CDR1 LGHNT and CDR2 FRNRAP. The length of the CDR3 is 14 residues. The V and J ends lost 6 bases and 8 bases, in that order; junction bases with no gene match: 8. The CDR3 sequence: CASGNADRGQGYTF. DNA for the CDR3: TGTGCTAGTGGAAACGCGGACAGGGGGCAGGGCTACACCTTC.

This clone showed up just a few times. The V call is TRBV2, the J call TRBJ1-5; 8 bases line up with TRBD1. Germline CDR1 SNHLY, CDR2 FYNNEI. The J segment lost 6 bases and the V segment lost 3 bases, leaving 4 bases of the junction unmatched. The CDR3 loop spans 14 amino acids. CDR3: CASSDQGAAQPQHF. CDR3 DNA: TGTGCCAGCAGTGACCAGGGGGCTGCTCAGCCCCAGCATTTT.

V is TRBV27 and J is TRBJ2-7, with no clear D. Germline V gives CDR1 MNHEY, CDR2 SMNVEV (reference sequence). Trimming took 5 bases from V and 7 from J, leaving 15 bases between them. The CDR3 has 13 amino acids. The CDR3 region is CASSSTWVGEQYF. The CDR3 DNA is TGTGCCAGCAGTAGTACTTGGGTCGGAGAGCAGTACTTC.

The V call is TRBV6-1, the J call TRBJ1-2; 8 bases fit TRBD1. Germline V gene data show CDR1 as MNHNS and CDR2 as SASEGT. V lost 5 bases, J lost 8 bases, and 13 bases stayed unmatched. The CDR3 has 15 amino acids. CDR3 in DNA: TGTGCCAGCAGTCGTCTCGGGACAGGTGTACACGGCTACACCTTC. This translates into CASSRLGTGVHGYTF.

The gene calls are TRBV5-6 and TRBJ2-6; D remains unclear. With 3 bases removed from V and 0 bases from J, the gap between germline ends came to 4 bases. Germline loops: CDR1 SGHDT, CDR2 YYEEEE. This CDR3 has 14 amino acids. CDR3 protein: CASSSDSGANVLTF. For the CDR3, the DNA is TGTGCCAGCAGCTCGGACTCTGGGGCCAACGTCCTGACTTTC.

This clone was recorded once. The rearrangement joins TRBV19 to TRBJ2-1; 10 bases are shared with TRBD1. The CDR3 consists of 15 residues. V lost 5 bases, J lost 6 bases, and 7 bases stayed unmatched. The V gene's germline CDR1 is LNHDA and CDR2 SQIVND (reference sequence). The CDR3 region is CASSLVTGGFNEQFF. For the CDR3, the DNA is TGTGCCAGTAGTCTCGTGACAGGGGGCTTCAATGAGCAGTTCTTC.

The chain joins TRBV2 to TRBJ2-2; D is possibly TRBD2 (5 bases). Germline V gene sequence: CDR1 SNHLY, CDR2 FYNNEI. Trimming cost V 3 bases and J 3 bases, with 11 bases left between them. This CDR3 has 15 residues. CDR3 amino acids: CASSEEAADTGELFF. The CDR3 DNA follows: TGTGCCAGCAGTGAGGAGGCCGCAGACACCGGGGAGCTGTTTTTT.

This clone has just a few counts. The CDR3 is CASSVPGTGENTEAFF. The DNA of the CDR3 is TGTGCCAGCAGCGTGCCCGGGACAGGGGAGAACACTGAAGCTTTCTTT. The V and J genes are TRBV9 and TRBJ1-1, with 10 bases identical to TRBD1. This CDR3 contains 16 residues. CDR1 is SGDLS and CDR2 is YYNGEE in the germline V gene. J lost 1 base, V lost 2 bases, and 5 bases had no gene match.

V is TRBV5-6 and J is TRBJ2-5; D might be TRBD1 or TRBD2, each matching 5 bases. The germline CDR1 and CDR2 sequences are SGHDT and YYEEEE. The CDR3 loop spans 18 amino acids. Trimming removed 4 bases at V and 2 bases at J, with 24 bases between. This chain's CDR3 is CASSPSRVDWSRQETQYF. CDR3 sequence (DNA): TGTGCCAGCAGCCCCAGCAGGGTGGACTGGAGCCGGCAAGAGACCCAGTACTTC.